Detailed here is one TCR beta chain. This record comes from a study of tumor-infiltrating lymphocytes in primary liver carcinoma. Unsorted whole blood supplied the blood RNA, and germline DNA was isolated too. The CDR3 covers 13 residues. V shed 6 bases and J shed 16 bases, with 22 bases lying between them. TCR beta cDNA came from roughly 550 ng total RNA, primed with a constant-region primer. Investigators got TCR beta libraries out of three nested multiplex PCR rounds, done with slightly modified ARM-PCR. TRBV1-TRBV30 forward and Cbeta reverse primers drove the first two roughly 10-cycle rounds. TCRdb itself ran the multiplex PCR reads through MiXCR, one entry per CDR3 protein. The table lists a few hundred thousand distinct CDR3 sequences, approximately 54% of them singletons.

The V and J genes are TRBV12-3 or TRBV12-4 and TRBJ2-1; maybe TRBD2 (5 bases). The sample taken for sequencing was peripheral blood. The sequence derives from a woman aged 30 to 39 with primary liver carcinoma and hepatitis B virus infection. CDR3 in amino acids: CASSSGGDLRVFF. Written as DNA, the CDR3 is TGTGCCAGCAGCTCGGGTGGGGATCTGAGGGTTTTCTTC.